A selection of T cell receptor beta chains follows, all from one sample in a study of T-cell memory formation after mild COVID-19. From the 5' RACE reads, TCRdb called clonotypes with MiXCR, one entry per CDR3 protein. The table has roughly 180,000 distinct CDR3 sequences, approximately 17% seen once. The sequenced sample consisted of PBMCs or a T cell subset sorted from them (not recorded which). These receptor sequences come from a man aged 18-30 years who had mild COVID-19 (a few samples of this study predate the infection). Cell type and time point are not known. Both conserved end residues are part of each CDR3. The D gene is left open where the match is weak. Where a row states a size, it is once, few, many or the class of an expanded clone; other rows omit it.

few,NA,TRBJ1-6,TRBV4-2,CASSQDSGSPPLHF,TGTGCCAGCAGCCAAGATTCCGGGTCTCCACCCCTCCACTTT
NA,TRBD1,TRBJ2-5,TRBV15,CATAETGAQETQYF,TGTGCCACCGCAGAAACAGGGGCCCAAGAGACCCAGTACTTC
few,NA,TRBJ2-7,TRBV20-1,CSASNRITYEQYF,TGCAGTGCTAGTAACAGGATAACCTACGAGCAGTACTTC
NA,NA,TRBJ1-2,TRBV12-3/TRBV12-4,CASSLRGSNYGYTF,TGTGCCAGCAGTTTACGGGGATCCAACTATGGCTACACCTTC
few,NA,TRBJ1-3,TRBV20-1,CSVVETRGDTIYF,TGCAGTGTAGTCGAGACTAGGGGTGACACCATATATTTT
NA,NA,TRBJ1-1,TRBV5-1,CASTQDLNTEAFF,TGCGCCAGCACGCAGGACCTGAACACTGAAGCTTTCTTT
few,NA,TRBJ1-2,TRBV20-1,CSAISGGYTF,TGCAGTGCGATTTCGGGCGGCTACACCTTC
many,TRBD1,TRBJ1-2,TRBV9,CASSATGEVGYTF,TGTGCCAGCAGCGCTACAGGGGAGGTTGGCTACACCTTC
few,NA,TRBJ2-2,TRBV24-1,CATSDPKLYEAGELFF,TGTGCCACCAGTGACCCAAAGCTGTATGAGGCCGGGGAGCTGTTTTTT
NA,TRBD2,TRBJ2-5,TRBV11-3,CASSVSGEETQYF,TGTGCCAGCTCGGTTAGCGGGGAAGAGACCCAGTACTTC
few,NA,TRBJ1-5,TRBV12-3/TRBV12-4,CASSSQGGQPQHF,TGTGCCAGCAGTTCCCAGGGCGGGCAGCCCCAGCATTTT
few,NA,TRBJ2-7,TRBV2,CASSEQGFGYEQYF,TGTGCCAGCAGTGAACAGGGTTTTGGCTACGAGCAGTACTTC
many,TRBD1,TRBJ1-1,TRBV7-2,CASSLRQGTTEAFF,TGTGCCAGCAGCTTAAGACAGGGGACCACTGAAGCTTTCTTT
many,NA,TRBJ2-7,TRBV4-2,CASSQDLGGHGYSYEQYF,TGTGCCAGCAGCCAAGATTTGGGTGGACACGGCTACTCCTACGAGCAGTACTTC
NA,NA,TRBJ2-1,TRBV5-5,CASSTGNYNEQFF,TGTGCCAGCAGCACAGGGAACTACAATGAGCAGTTCTTC
few,NA,TRBJ2-5,TRBV7-2,CASSYRAAPGSRETQYF,TGTGCCAGCTCCTACCGGGCCGCTCCGGGTTCTCGAGAGACCCAGTACTTC
many,NA,TRBJ2-2,TRBV4-1,CASSHSKGDTGELFF,TGCGCCAGCAGCCACAGCAAGGGTGACACCGGGGAGCTGTTTTTT
NA,NA,TRBJ1-4,TRBV7-9,CASSSRQATNEKLFF,TGTGCCAGCAGCTCGAGACAGGCAACTAATGAAAAACTGTTTTTT
few,TRBD1,TRBJ2-1,TRBV6-5,CASSDPDRAINEQFF,TGTGCCAGCAGCGACCCGGACAGGGCGATTAATGAGCAGTTCTTC
few,NA,TRBJ1-2,TRBV28,CASSPGGGQYGYTF,TGTGCCAGCAGTCCCGGGGGCGGACAGTATGGCTACACCTTC
NA,NA,TRBJ2-3,TRBV6-2/TRBV6-3,CASKGPSTDTQYF,TGTGCCAGCAAGGGCCCGAGCACAGATACGCAGTATTTT
NA,TRBD1,TRBJ1-1,TRBV2,CASSADRETEAFF,TGTGCCAGCAGTGCGGACAGGGAAACTGAAGCTTTCTTT
NA,TRBD2,TRBJ2-3,TRBV20-1,CSALNAGGFADTQYF,TGCAGTGCTCTCAATGCGGGGGGTTTTGCAGATACGCAGTATTTT
few,TRBD2,TRBJ2-2,TRBV6-5,CASSPGLANTGELFF,TGTGCCAGCAGCCCGGGACTAGCGAACACCGGGGAGCTGTTTTTT
NA,TRBD1,TRBJ1-2,TRBV11-2,CASTETGANYGYTF,TGTGCCAGCACCGAGACAGGGGCTAACTATGGCTACACCTTC
many,NA,TRBJ2-7,TRBV12-3/TRBV12-4,CASSHAGGLNYEQYF,TGTGCCAGCAGCCACGCCGGGGGGCTTAACTACGAGCAGTACTTC
few,TRBD2,TRBJ2-5,TRBV7-2,CASRRSFGGAETQYF,TGTGCCAGCAGACGTAGTTTCGGGGGGGCGGAGACCCAGTACTTC
NA,TRBD1,TRBJ2-2,TRBV7-9,CASSSISRDRLTGELFF,TGTGCCAGCAGCTCTATTTCTCGGGACAGACTTACCGGGGAGCTGTTTTTT
NA,TRBD1,TRBJ1-5,TRBV5-5,CASSPDRANSNQPQHF,TGTGCCAGCAGCCCTGACAGGGCGAATAGCAATCAGCCCCAGCATTTT
NA,NA,TRBJ2-2,TRBV5-1,CASSLEGGELFF,TGCGCCAGCAGCTTGGAGGGCGGGGAGCTGTTTTTT
NA,NA,TRBJ1-5,TRBV27,CASSLNRNQPQHF,TGTGCCAGCAGTTTAAATAGGAATCAGCCCCAGCATTTT
few,NA,TRBJ2-5,TRBV7-3,CASSPLAGTGETQYF,TGTGCCAGCAGCCCACTAGCGGGGACAGGGGAGACCCAGTACTTC
few,TRBD1,TRBJ1-2,TRBV20-1,CSAAGGLNYGYTF,TGCAGTGCCGCAGGGGGCCTAAACTATGGCTACACCTTC
NA,NA,TRBJ1-2,TRBV28,CASRGAGQGYGYTF,TGTGCCAGCAGAGGCGCCGGGCAGGGCTATGGCTACACCTTC
many,NA,TRBJ1-1,TRBV25-1,CASSLGDTEAFF,TGTGCCAGCAGTCTGGGGGACACTGAAGCTTTCTTT
many,NA,TRBJ2-3,TRBV2,CASQDPDPNTQYF,TGTGCCAGCCAGGACCCCGATCCCAATACGCAGTATTTT
many,NA,TRBJ2-5,TRBV7-2,CASSFQGRETQYF,TGTGCCAGCAGCTTTCAGGGGAGAGAGACCCAGTACTTC
few,NA,TRBJ1-3,TRBV10-1,CASSDGSGGSGNTIYF,TGCGCCAGCAGTGATGGATCGGGGGGCTCAGGAAACACCATATATTTT
few,NA,TRBJ1-4,TRBV28,CASSFSVNEKLFF,TGTGCCAGCAGTTTTTCGGTAAATGAAAAACTGTTTTTT
NA,NA,TRBJ2-2,TRBV7-6,CASSLRTPGGGELFF,TGTGCCAGCAGCTTAAGGACGCCCGGTGGGGGGGAGCTGTTTTTT